One T cell receptor beta chain is described in this entry. Germline lookup yields CDR1 MGHRA and CDR2 YSYEKL. CDR3 size: 18 residues. Trimming removed 1 base from V and 6 bases from J; junction bases left unmatched: 13. This sample stems from a study of cytomegalovirus exposure and HLA in healthy donors. Use of 60 Vbeta and 13 Jbeta primers characterized the PCR. Using immunoSEQ multiplex PCR, the repertoire was profiled, and TCRdb retains in-frame clones only, with some absent. The sample carries under 200,000 clones, over 65% recorded once. This receptor was obtained from a woman in her thirties in good health and CMV-seronegative. The specimen was PBMCs. The gene calls are TRBV4-1 and TRBJ2-2; 8 bases fit TRBD2. This CDR3 reads CASSQVGRGGRLAGELFF. For the CDR3, the DNA is TGCGCCAGCAGCCAAGTGGGTCGCGGGGGGCGTCTTGCCGGGGAGCTGTTTTTT.